Listed below are T cell receptor beta chains from one sample, sequenced in a study of T-cell memory formation after mild COVID-19. Using its own MiXCR run on the 5' RACE reads, TCRdb lists one record per CDR3 protein. The repertoire includes fewer than 70,000 distinct CDR3 sequences, 9.5% of them detected once, and more than 0.95% sits in the top ten. Sequencing was performed on PBMCs or a T cell subset sorted from them (not recorded which). Receptor source: a man in his late teens or twenties who had mild COVID-19 (a few samples of this study predate the infection). Cell type and time point are not known. CDR3s include the opening cysteine and the closing phenylalanine or tryptophan. The D gene is left open where the match is weak. The size entry is marked missing in some rows and otherwise reads once, few, many or a size class.

d_call clone_size j_call v_call cdr3_nt cdr3_aa
- few TRBJ1-1 TRBV20-1 TGCAGTGCTCGAGAAGCTTTCTTT CSAREAFF
- few TRBJ2-7 TRBV4-2 TGTGCCAGCAGCTTAGGGGAGGCGGGCGAGCAGTACTTC CASSLGEAGEQYF
TRBD1 - TRBJ2-5 TRBV15 TGTGCCACCAGCACGGACAGGGAAACGACCCAGTACTTC CATSTDRETTQYF
- - TRBJ2-3 TRBV27 TGTGCCAGCAGATCACCGGGACTGGGCACAGATACGCAGTATTTT CASRSPGLGTDTQYF
- many TRBJ2-1 TRBV7-2 TGTGCCAGCAGCTTGGATAGCGGCACCTACAATGAGCAGTTCTTC CASSLDSGTYNEQFF
TRBD1 - TRBJ1-4 TRBV5-1 TGCGCCAGCAGCTTGACCGGGACAGGGGGTGAAAAACTGTTTTTT CASSLTGTGGEKLFF
- - TRBJ1-1 TRBV7-2 TGTGCCAGCAGCTTATATGGTTACACTGAAGCTTTCTTT CASSLYGYTEAFF
- few TRBJ2-7 TRBV2 TGTGCCAGCAGTGAACCCTTGACAGGCTACGAGCAGTACTTC CASSEPLTGYEQYF
- few TRBJ1-5 TRBV6-1 TGTGCCAGCAGCGAAGTAAGGACACGGCCTAATCAGCCCCAGCATTTT CASSEVRTRPNQPQHF
- few TRBJ1-1 TRBV4-2 TGTGCCAGCAGCCAAGATGGGGGAGGGGTAGCTTTCTTT CASSQDGGGVAFF
- - TRBJ1-1 TRBV7-9 TGTGCCAGCAGCATTCAGGCCCTGAACACTGAAGCTTTCTTT CASSIQALNTEAFF
- few TRBJ2-5 TRBV5-1 TGCGCCAGCAGCTTGTTGAAGACCCAGTACTTC CASSLLKTQYF
- once TRBJ1-5 TRBV7-2 TGTGCCAGCAGCTTAACGGCCAATCAGCCCCAGCATTTT CASSLTANQPQHF
- few TRBJ2-5 TRBV12-3/TRBV12-4 TGTGCCAGCAGTTTTCCCCAGACAGCTCAAGAGACCCAGTACTTC CASSFPQTAQETQYF
- few TRBJ2-1 TRBV5-1 TGCGCCAGCAGCCTCCCGTTGGGGCGGAATGAGCAGTTCTTC CASSLPLGRNEQFF